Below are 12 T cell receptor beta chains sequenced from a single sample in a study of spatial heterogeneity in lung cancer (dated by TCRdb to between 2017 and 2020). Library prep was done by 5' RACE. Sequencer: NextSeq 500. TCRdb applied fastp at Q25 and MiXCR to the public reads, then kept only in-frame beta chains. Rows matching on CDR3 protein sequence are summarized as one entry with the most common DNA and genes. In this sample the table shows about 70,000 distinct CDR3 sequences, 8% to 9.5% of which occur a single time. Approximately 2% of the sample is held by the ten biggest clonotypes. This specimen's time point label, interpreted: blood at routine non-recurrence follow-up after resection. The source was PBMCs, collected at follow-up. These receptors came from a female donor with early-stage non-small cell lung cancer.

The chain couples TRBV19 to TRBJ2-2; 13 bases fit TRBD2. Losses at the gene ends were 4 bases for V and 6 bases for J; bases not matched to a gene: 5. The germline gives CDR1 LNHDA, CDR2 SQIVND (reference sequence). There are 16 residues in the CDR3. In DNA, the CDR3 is TGTGCCAGTAGTAATGGACTAGCGGGAGTTCCCGGGGAGCTGTTTTTT. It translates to CASSNGLAGVPGELFF. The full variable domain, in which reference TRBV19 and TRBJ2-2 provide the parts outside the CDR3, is DGGITQSPKYLFRKEGQNVTLSCEQNLNHDAMYWYRQDPGQGLRLIYYSQIVNDFQKGDIAEGYSVSREKKESFPLTVTSAQKNPTAFYLCASSNGLAGVPGELFFGEGSRLTVL.

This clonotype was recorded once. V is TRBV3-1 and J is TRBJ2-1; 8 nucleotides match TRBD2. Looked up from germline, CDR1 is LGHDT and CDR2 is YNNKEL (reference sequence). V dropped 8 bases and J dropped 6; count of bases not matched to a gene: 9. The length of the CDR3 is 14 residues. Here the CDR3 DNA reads TGTGCCAGCGTCGGGAGGGCGGGAATCAATGAGCAGTTCTTC. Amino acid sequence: CASVGRAGINEQFF.

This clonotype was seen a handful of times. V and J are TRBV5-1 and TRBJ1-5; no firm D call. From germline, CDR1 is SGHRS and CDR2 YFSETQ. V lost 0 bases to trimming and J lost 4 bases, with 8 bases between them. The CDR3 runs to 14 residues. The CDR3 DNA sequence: TGCGCCAGCAGCTTGGAAAATCGGAATCAGCCCCAGCATTTT. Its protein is CASSLENRNQPQHF. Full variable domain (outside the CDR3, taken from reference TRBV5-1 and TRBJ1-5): KAGVTQTPRYLIKTRGQQVTLSCSPISGHRSVSWYQQTPGQGLQFLFEYFSETQRNKGNFPGRFSGRQFSNSRSEMNVSTLELGDSALYLCASSLENRNQPQHFGDGTRLSIL.

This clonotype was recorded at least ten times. In nucleotides, the CDR3 is TGTGCCAGCAGGGGTCTAGCGGGAGGTTCGGATACGCAGTATTTT. Amino acids: CASRGLAGGSDTQYF. The V and J genes are TRBV6-5 and TRBJ2-3; 11 bases agree with TRBD2. CDR1 and CDR2 (germline): MNHEY, SVGAGI. V lost 6 bases and J lost 6; bases outside the gene matches: 8. The CDR3 covers 15 residues.

CDR3 protein: CASSFGTSPDTQYF. The CDR3 DNA reads TGTGCCAGCAGTTTCGGGACTAGTCCAGATACGCAGTATTTT. The chain employs TRBV6-2 or TRBV6-3 and TRBJ2-3; TRBD2 aligns across 8 bases. Per the germline V gene, CDR1 is MNHEY and CDR2 is SVGEGT. The CDR3 consists of 14 residues. V lost 4 bases, J lost 4 bases, and 4 bases stayed unmatched.

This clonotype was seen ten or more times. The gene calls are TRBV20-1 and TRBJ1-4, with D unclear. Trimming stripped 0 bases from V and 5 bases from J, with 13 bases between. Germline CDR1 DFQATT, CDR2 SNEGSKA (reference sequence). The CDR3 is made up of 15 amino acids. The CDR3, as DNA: TGCAGTGCTAGAGATCCTTGGTCAGAGAATGAAAAACTGTTTTTT. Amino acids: CSARDPWSENEKLFF.

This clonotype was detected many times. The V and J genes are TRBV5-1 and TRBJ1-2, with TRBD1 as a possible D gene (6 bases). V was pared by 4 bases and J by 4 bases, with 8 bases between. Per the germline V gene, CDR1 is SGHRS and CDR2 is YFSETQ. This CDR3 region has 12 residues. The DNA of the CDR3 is TGCGCCAGCAGCCTACAGGGCTATGGCTACACCTTC. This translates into CASSLQGYGYTF.

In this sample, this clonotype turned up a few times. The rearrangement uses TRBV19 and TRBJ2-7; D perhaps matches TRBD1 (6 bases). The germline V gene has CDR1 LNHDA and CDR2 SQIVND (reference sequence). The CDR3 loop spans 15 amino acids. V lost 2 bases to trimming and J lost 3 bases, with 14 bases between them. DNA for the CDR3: TGTGCCAGTAGTATAAAGGTGGGCAGGGGCTACGAGCAGTACTTC. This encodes CASSIKVGRGYEQYF.

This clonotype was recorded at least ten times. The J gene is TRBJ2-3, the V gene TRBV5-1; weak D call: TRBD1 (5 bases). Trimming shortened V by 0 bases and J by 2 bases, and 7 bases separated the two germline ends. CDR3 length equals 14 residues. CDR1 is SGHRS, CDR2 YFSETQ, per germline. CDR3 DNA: TGCGCCAGCAGCTTGGAAGGGGTCACAGATACGCAGTATTTT. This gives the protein CASSLEGVTDTQYF. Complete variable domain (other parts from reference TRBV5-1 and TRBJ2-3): KAGVTQTPRYLIKTRGQQVTLSCSPISGHRSVSWYQQTPGQGLQFLFEYFSETQRNKGNFPGRFSGRQFSNSRSEMNVSTLELGDSALYLCASSLEGVTDTQYFGPGTRLTVL.

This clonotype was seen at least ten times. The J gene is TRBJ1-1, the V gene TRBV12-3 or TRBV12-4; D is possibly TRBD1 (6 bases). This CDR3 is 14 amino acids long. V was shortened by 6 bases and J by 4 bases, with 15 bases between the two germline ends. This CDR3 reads CASSAQGSGTEAFF. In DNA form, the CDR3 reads TGTGCCAGCAGCGCACAGGGCTCGGGCACTGAAGCTTTCTTT.

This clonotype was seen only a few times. DNA for the CDR3: TGTGCCAGCAGTTCCACCGGGGAGTGGGAAGGCTACACCTTC. Amino acids: CASSSTGEWEGYTF. This chain joins TRBV27 and TRBJ1-2, with D unresolved. In germline, CDR1 is MNHEY, CDR2 SMNVEV (reference sequence). With 4 bases removed from V and 8 bases from J, the gap between germline ends came to 17 bases. This CDR3 comprises 14 residues.

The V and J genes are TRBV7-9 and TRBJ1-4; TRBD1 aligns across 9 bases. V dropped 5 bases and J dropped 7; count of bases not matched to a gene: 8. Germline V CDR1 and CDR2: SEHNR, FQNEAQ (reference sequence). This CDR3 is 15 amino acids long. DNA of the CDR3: TGTGCCAGCAGCCTCCGGACAGGGGAGGGTGAAAAACTGTTTTTT. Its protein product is CASSLRTGEGEKLFF.